This T cell receptor (beta chain) stems from a study of memory CD8 T cells in hepatitis C reinfection. Across the whole study: A positive HCV RNA test after two negatives ≥60 days apart defined reinfection.

The sample's time point: pre-reinfection, 55 to 20 weeks before reinfection detection. TCR sequencing was done directly ex vivo on sorted cells, without expansion in vitro. J lost 0 bases, V lost 6 bases, and 4 bases had no gene match. CDR1 and CDR2 (germline): MNHNS, SASEGT. The CDR3 length is 15 residues. The data were produced by immunoSEQ multiplex PCR, yet TCRdb's version contains in-frame clones alone and is incomplete. The data contain approximately 51,000 clones, under 90% of them singletons. The clonotype originates from a man younger than 35 with hepatitis C virus infection. The specimen was naive CD8+ T cells sorted from blood. V gene TRBV6-1 combines with J gene TRBJ2-5; 10 nucleotides align to TRBD1. CDR3 in amino acids: CASSPGTGDQETQYF. CDR3 in DNA: TGTGCCAGCAGCCCCGGGACAGGGGACCAAGAGACCCAGTACTTC.